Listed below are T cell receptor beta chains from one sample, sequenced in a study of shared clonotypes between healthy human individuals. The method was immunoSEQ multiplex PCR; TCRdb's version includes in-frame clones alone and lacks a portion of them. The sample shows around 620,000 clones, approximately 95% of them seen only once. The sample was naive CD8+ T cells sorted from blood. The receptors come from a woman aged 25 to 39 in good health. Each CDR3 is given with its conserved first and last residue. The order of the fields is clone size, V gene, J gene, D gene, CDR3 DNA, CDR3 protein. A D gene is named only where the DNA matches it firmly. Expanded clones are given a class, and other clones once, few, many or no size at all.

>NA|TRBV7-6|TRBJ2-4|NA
TGTGCCAGCAGCCCCAGACAGGACCTAGCCAAAAACATTCAGTACTTC
CASSPRQDLAKNIQYF
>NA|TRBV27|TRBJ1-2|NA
TGTGCCAGCAGTTTAGGGAGGGATTTTAACTATGGCTACACCTTC
CASSLGRDFNYGYTF
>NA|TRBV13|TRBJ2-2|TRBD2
TGTGCCAGCAGCGAATCGAGCCGGACTAGCGGAAACACCGGGGAGCTGTTTTTT
CASSESSRTSGNTGELFF
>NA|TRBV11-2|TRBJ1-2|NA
TGTGCCAGCAGCTTAATGGGGAATGGCTACACCTTC
CASSLMGNGYTF
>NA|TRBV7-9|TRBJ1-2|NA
TGTGCCAGCAACCCCGGTGGTGAGGCGGGCTATGGCTACACCTTC
CASNPGGEAGYGYTF
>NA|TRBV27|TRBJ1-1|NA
TGTGCCAGCAGACTAACGGGGGGTTCGAACACTGAAGCTTTCTTT
CASRLTGGSNTEAFF
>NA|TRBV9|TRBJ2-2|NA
TGTGCCAGCAGCGGAGGCCTCGGGCCCGGCGGGGAGCTGTTTTTT
CASSGGLGPGGELFF
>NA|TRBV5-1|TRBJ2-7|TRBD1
TGCGCCAGCTCGGTACAGGGGTACGAGCAGTACTTC
CASSVQGYEQYF
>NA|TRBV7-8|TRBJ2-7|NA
TGTGCCAGCAGCTTAGTGGAGTACGAGCAGTACTTC
CASSLVEYEQYF
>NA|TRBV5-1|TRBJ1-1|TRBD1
TGCGCCAGCAGGGGAGAGGGGGCGACTGAAGCTTTCTTT
CASRGEGATEAFF
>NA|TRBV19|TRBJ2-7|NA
TGTGCCAGTAGTCCCGCCAGACTCGGGTACGAGCAGTACTTC
CASSPARLGYEQYF
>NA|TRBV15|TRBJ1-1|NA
TGTGCCACCAGCCCGGGGGCATGGGACCGTGAAACCGAAGCTTTCTTT
CATSPGAWDRETEAFF
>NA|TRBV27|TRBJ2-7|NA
TGTGCCAGCAGTTTGCGGATCCCCTATGGAAACGAGCAGTACTTC
CASSLRIPYGNEQYF
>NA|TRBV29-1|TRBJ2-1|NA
TGCAGCGTTCTTGTCAGGAATGAGCAGTTCTTC
CSVLVRNEQFF
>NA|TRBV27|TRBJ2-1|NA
TGTGCCAGCAGTGAGGACAGCTCCTACAATGAGCAGTTCTTC
CASSEDSSYNEQFF
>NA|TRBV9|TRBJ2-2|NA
TGTGCCAGCAGCTACAGCACCGGGGAGCTGTTTTTT
CASSYSTGELFF
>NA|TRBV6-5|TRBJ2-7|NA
TGTGCCAGCAGTTACAGCCCAGGGACCTACGAGCAGTACTTC
CASSYSPGTYEQYF
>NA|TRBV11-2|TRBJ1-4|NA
TGTGCCAGCAGCTTAGCCCGGAATGAAAAACTGTTTTTT
CASSLARNEKLFF
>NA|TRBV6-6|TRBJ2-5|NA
TGTGCCAGCAGTACACTAGGTGAGCAGTACTTC
CASSTLGEQYF
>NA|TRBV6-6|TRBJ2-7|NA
TGTGCCAGCAGGATAGGCTACGAGCAGTACTTC
CASRIGYEQYF
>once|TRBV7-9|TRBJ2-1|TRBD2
TGTGCCAGCAGCCGTCGGGGAGGGGTTAATGAGCAGTTCTTC
CASSRRGGVNEQFF
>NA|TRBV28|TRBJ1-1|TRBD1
TGTGCCAGCAGTTCCCCCCAGGGGGGGAACACTGAAGCTTTCTTT
CASSSPQGGNTEAFF
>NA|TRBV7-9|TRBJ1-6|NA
TGTGCCAGCAGATCACGGGGTCGTTCAAGTTCACCCCTCCACTTT
CASRSRGRSSSPLHF
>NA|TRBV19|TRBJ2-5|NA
TGTGCCAGTAGTATGGGGCTGGTCCCCCAAGAGACCCAGTACTTC
CASSMGLVPQETQYF
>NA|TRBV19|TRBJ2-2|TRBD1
TGTGCCAGTAGCGCCGGGACAGGGGGCGATGGGAGTCTCACCGGGGAGCTGTTTTTT
CASSAGTGGDGSLTGELFF
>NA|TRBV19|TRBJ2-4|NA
TGTGCCAGTAGTGCCCCGGGGCAGCCCCTAGCCAAAAACATTCAGTACTTC
CASSAPGQPLAKNIQYF
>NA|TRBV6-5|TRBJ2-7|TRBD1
TGTGCCAGCAGTTACGCGGGACAGGCCTACGAGCAGTACTTC
CASSYAGQAYEQYF
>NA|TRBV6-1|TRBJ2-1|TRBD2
TGTGCCAGCATTACTAGCGGGAGCTATGAGCAGTTCTTC
CASITSGSYEQFF
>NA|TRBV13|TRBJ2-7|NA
TGTGCCAGCAGCTTAGGCCGAGCGGGTCTATCCTACGAGCAGTACTTC
CASSLGRAGLSYEQYF
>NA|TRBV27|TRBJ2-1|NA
TGTGCCAGCAGTTTGGTAGGGGAAAGGACCAATGAGCAGTTCTTC
CASSLVGERTNEQFF
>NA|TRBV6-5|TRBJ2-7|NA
TGTGCCAGCAGTTACTCGATCGGGCGCGAGCAGTACTTC
CASSYSIGREQYF
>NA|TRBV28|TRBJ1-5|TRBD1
TGTGCCAGCAGCTGGACAGGGGATCAGCCCCAGCATTTT
CASSWTGDQPQHF
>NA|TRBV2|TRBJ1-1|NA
TGTGCCAGCAGGGGCCCCAGGAACACTGAAGCTTTCTTT
CASRGPRNTEAFF
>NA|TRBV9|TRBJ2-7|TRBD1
TGTGCCAGCAGCGTAGGAGGGACAGGAGCCTACGAGCAGTACTTC
CASSVGGTGAYEQYF
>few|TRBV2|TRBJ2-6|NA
TGTGCCAGCAGTCAGGAAGGAATCTCTGGGGCCAACGTCCTGACTTTC
CASSQEGISGANVLTF
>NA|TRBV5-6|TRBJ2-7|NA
TGTGCCAGCAGCTTGGTGTTGTCCGAGCAGTACTTC
CASSLVLSEQYF
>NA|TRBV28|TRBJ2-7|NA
TGTGCCAGCAGTTTAACCGGGGCAACCTACGAGCAGTACTTC
CASSLTGATYEQYF
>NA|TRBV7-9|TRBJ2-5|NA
TGTGCCAGCAGCCCTCGGGACCAAGAGACCCAGTACTTC
CASSPRDQETQYF
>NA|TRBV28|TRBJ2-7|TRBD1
TGTGCCAGCAGTTTCCGGGACAGCTCCTACGAGCAGTACTTC
CASSFRDSSYEQYF
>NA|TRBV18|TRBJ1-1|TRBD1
TGTGCCAGCTCCGGGACAGGGGGGAACACTGAAGCTTTCTTT
CASSGTGGNTEAFF
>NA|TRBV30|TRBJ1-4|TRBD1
TGTGCCTTCGACCCGGGACAGGGCACTAATGAAAAACTGTTTTTT
CAFDPGQGTNEKLFF
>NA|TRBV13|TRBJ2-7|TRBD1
TGTGCCAGCAGCTTAAGGACAGGGCCAGCGGACGAGCAGTACTTC
CASSLRTGPADEQYF